A single T cell receptor (beta chain) is shown here with its context. This specimen belongs to a study of blood T cell repertoires in COVID-19. There are 16 residues in the CDR3. V shed 4 bases and J 7 bases; nucleotides not matched to a gene: 9. Germline CDR1 is SGHRS and CDR2 is YFSETQ. Measured with immunoSEQ multiplex PCR; TCRdb has only the in-frame clones, and not every one. The table includes about 310,000 clones, 90% detected once. Material: peripheral blood. The V gene is TRBV5-1, the J gene TRBJ1-4; 11 nucleotides match TRBD1. This clonotype was obtained from a woman aged 25 to 39 with COVID-19, enrolled during active disease. CDR3: CASSLPDGTGGEKLFF. The CDR3 DNA sequence: TGCGCCAGCAGCCTTCCCGACGGGACAGGGGGTGAAAAACTGTTTTTT.